This T cell receptor beta chain stems from a study of shared clonotypes between healthy human individuals. Study context: Per-donor plates numbered three CD4 naive, three CD4 memory, two CD8 naive and one CD8 memory. Study outcomes and limitations: The sharing of 5% to 6.5% of naive CD4 clonotypes was seen across a few donors.

This CDR3 comprises 14 residues. J lost 5 bases, V lost 7 bases, and 9 bases had no gene match. Germline V lookup: CDR1 SGDLS, CDR2 YYNGEE. Details on this clone: Its target is not known.

Sequencing used immunoSEQ multiplex PCR; TCRdb keeps in-frame clones, though not all of them. Here the sample spans 550,000 to 700,000 clones, more than 70% being singletons. The clonotype was recovered from a woman in her 30s in good health. The specimen was memory CD4+ T cells sorted from blood. Subset noted: CD45RA-negative fraction. The chain combines TRBV9 with TRBJ2-7; 10 positions match TRBD2. This CDR3 reads CASGHSGRYNEQYF. CDR3 DNA: TGTGCCAGCGGTCATAGCGGGAGGTATAACGAGCAGTACTTC.